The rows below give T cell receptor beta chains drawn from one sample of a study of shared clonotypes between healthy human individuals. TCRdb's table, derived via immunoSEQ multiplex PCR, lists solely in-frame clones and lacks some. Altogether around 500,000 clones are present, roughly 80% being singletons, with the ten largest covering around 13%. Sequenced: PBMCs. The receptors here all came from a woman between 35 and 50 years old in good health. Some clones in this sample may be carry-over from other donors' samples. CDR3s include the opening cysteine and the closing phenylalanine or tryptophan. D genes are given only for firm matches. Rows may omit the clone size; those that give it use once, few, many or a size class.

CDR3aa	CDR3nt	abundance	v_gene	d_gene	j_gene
CASMGSGRGEFF	TGTGCCAGCATGGGTAGCGGGAGAGGGGAGTTCTTC	.	TRBV28	TRBD2	TRBJ2-1
CATSSLWTGGQPQHF	TGTGCCACCTCCTCCTTGTGGACAGGGGGTCAGCCCCAGCATTTT	once	TRBV6-1	TRBD1	TRBJ1-5
CASSPQQVVYEQYF	TGTGCCAGCAGCCCCCAGCAGGTGGTCTACGAGCAGTACTTC	.	TRBV7-2	.	TRBJ2-7
CASSLVVGAKTQYF	TGTGCCAGCAGCTTAGTGGTGGGTGCGAAGACCCAGTACTTC	.	TRBV7-7	.	TRBJ2-5
CASSLPGPLDSGANVLTF	TGTGCCAGCAGCTTACCGGGTCCCCTCGACTCTGGGGCCAACGTCCTGACTTTC	.	TRBV5-4	.	TRBJ2-6
CASSVLAGRISGEQFF	TGTGCCAGCAGTGTCCTAGCGGGAAGGATCAGTGGTGAGCAGTTCTTC	.	TRBV6-1	TRBD2	TRBJ2-1
CSVEDRGKYNEQFF	TGCAGCGTTGAGGACAGGGGGAAGTACAATGAGCAGTTCTTC	once	TRBV29-1	TRBD1	TRBJ2-1
CASGRYQNEQFF	TGTGCCAGCGGTCGATATCAGAATGAGCAGTTCTTC	.	TRBV7-2	.	TRBJ2-1
CASSPPGLEETQYF	TGTGCCAGCAGCCCCCCGGGACTAGAAGAGACCCAGTACTTC	.	TRBV7-9	TRBD2	TRBJ2-5
CASGRVEGEKLFF	TGTGCCAGCGGCAGGGTAGAGGGTGAAAAACTGTTTTTT	once	TRBV6-1	.	TRBJ1-4
CASSSITVRSGANVLTF	TGTGCCAGCAGCTCCATAACGGTCCGTTCCGGGGCCAACGTCCTGACTTTC	.	TRBV5-6	.	TRBJ2-6
CASSLVGSSYEQYF	TGTGCCAGCAGCTTGGTCGGTTCGTCCTACGAGCAGTACTTC	.	TRBV7-2	.	TRBJ2-7
CASSIGTSFTGELFF	TGCGCCAGCAGCATCGGGACTAGTTTCACCGGGGAGCTGTTTTTT	.	TRBV5-1	TRBD2	TRBJ2-2
CASSQHRVQETQYF	TGTGCCAGTAGTCAGCACAGGGTCCAAGAGACCCAGTACTTC	.	TRBV19	.	TRBJ2-5
CASSVRGAGGTTDTQYF	TGTGCCAGCAGCGTTCGGGGGGCGGGAGGAACCACAGATACGCAGTATTTT	.	TRBV9	TRBD2	TRBJ2-3
CASSSRPGYAGAEAFF	TGCGCCAGCAGCTCCCGGCCTGGATACGCCGGCGCTGAAGCTTTCTTT	.	TRBV5-1	.	TRBJ1-1
CASRYTSYSNQPQHF	TGTGCCAGCAGGTATACCTCTTATAGCAATCAGCCCCAGCATTTT	.	TRBV6-5	.	TRBJ1-5
CASSPHRDANTGELFF	TGCGCCAGCAGCCCCCACAGGGATGCGAACACCGGGGAGCTGTTTTTT	many	TRBV5-1	.	TRBJ2-2
CASITNGPNEQFF	TGTGCCAGCATTACCAATGGGCCCAATGAGCAGTTCTTC	.	TRBV6-1	.	TRBJ2-1
CASSSDRGESYEQYF	TGTGCCAGCAGCTCGGACAGGGGGGAAAGCTACGAGCAGTACTTC	.	TRBV7-9	TRBD1	TRBJ2-7
CASSFGTAYNEQFF	TGCGCCAGCAGCTTTGGGACTGCATACAATGAGCAGTTCTTC	.	TRBV5-1	.	TRBJ2-1
CASRIGTVAYEQYF	TGTGCCAGCAGAATCGGGACAGTTGCCTACGAGCAGTACTTC	.	TRBV6-1	TRBD1	TRBJ2-7
CASRFDRLRGVAYGYTF	TGTGCAAGTCGCTTCGATCGCCTCAGGGGCGTAGCCTATGGCTACACCTTC	.	TRBV12-2	.	TRBJ1-2
CANGGGTGELFF	TGTGCCAACGGAGGGGGCACCGGGGAGCTGTTTTTT	.	TRBV7-9	.	TRBJ2-2
CASRVAGEGYNEQFF	TGTGCCAGCAGGGTAGCGGGAGAGGGCTATAATGAGCAGTTCTTC	.	TRBV6-6	TRBD2	TRBJ2-1
CASSPRPVATEQYF	TGTGCCAGCAGCCCCCGGCCTGTCGCTACCGAGCAGTACTTC	.	TRBV7-8	.	TRBJ2-7
CASSLAPGRIREKLFF	TGTGCCAGCAGTTTAGCTCCAGGGCGAATTCGCGAAAAACTGTTTTTT	.	TRBV28	.	TRBJ1-4
CASSVPGSGNTIYF	TGTGCCAGCAGCGTACCGGGCTCTGGAAACACCATATATTTT	.	TRBV9	.	TRBJ1-3
CASSLGTGGSWLTDTQYF	TGTGCCAGCAGTTTAGGGACAGGGGGGTCGTGGCTTACAGATACGCAGTATTTT	.	TRBV27	TRBD1	TRBJ2-3